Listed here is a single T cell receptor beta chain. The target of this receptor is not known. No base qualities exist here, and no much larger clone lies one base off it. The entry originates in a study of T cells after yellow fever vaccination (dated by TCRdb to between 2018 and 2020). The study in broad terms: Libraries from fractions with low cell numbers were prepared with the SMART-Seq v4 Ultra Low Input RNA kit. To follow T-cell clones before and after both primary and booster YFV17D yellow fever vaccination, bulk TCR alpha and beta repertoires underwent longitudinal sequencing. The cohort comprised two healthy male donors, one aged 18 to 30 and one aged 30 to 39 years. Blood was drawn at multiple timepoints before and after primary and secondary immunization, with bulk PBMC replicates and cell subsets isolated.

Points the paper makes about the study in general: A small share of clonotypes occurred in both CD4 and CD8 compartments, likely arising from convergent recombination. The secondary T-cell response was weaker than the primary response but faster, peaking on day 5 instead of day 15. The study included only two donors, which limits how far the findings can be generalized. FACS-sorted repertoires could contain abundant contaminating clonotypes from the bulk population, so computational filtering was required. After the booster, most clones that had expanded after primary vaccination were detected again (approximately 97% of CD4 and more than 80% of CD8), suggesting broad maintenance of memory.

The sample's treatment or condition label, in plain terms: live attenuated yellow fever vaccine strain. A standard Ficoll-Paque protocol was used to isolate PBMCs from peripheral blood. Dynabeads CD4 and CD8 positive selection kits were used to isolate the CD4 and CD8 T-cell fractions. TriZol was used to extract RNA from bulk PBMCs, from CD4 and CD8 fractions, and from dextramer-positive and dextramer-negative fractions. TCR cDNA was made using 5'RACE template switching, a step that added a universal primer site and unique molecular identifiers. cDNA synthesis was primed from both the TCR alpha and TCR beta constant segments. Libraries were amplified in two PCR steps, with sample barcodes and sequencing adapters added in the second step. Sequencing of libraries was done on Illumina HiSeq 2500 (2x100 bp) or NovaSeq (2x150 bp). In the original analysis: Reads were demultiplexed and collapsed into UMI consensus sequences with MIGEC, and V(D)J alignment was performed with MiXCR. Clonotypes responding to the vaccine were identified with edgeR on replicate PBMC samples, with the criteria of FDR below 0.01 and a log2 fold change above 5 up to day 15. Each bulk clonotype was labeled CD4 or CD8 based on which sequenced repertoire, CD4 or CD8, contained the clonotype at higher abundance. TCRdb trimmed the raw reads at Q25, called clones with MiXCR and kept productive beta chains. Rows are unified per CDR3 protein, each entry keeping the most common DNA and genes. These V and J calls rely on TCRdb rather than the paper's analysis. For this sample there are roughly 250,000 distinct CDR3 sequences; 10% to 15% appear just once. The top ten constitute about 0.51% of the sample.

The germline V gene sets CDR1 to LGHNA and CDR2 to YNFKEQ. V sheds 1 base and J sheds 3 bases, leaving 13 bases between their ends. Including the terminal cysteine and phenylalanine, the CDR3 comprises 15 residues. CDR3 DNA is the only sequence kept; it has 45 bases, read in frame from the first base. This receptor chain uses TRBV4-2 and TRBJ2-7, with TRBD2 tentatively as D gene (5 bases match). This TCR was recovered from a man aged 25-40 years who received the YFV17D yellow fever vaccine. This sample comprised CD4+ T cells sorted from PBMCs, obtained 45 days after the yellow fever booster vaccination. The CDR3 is CASSQVALEDYEQYF. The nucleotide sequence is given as TGTGCCAGCAGCCAAGTGGCCCTGGAGGACTACGAGCAGTACTTC.